This passage covers 20 T cell receptor beta chains from one sample sequenced in a study of regulatory T cells in long-lasting Graves disease. Arm-PCR of CDR3 regions with iRepertoire HTBI primers generated TCR beta libraries. TCRdb recomputed calls from the multiplex PCR reads with MiXCR, one row per CDR3 protein. In the table there are 700,000 or so distinct CDR3 sequences, 30% of which are singletons. Time point in this sample: persistent/refractory GD, antithyroid drugs over 5 years with positive TRAb. PBMCs provided the RNA from which the TCR library was made. The sequenced sample was peripheral blood mononuclear cells (PBMCs), obtained when the disease was refractory, from a patient treated with antithyroid drugs. Every receptor here comes from a female donor with Graves disease.

This clonotype was recorded many times. The V gene is TRBV20-1, the J gene TRBJ1-2, with TRBD1 matching 7 bases. From germline, CDR1 is DFQATT and CDR2 SNEGSKA (reference sequence). The CDR3 has 15 residues. After removal of 3 bases from V and 3 bases from J, the junction contained 10 bases not matched to a gene. CDR3: CSASGNRGGYYGYTF. The CDR3 DNA reads as TGCAGTGCTAGTGGCAACAGGGGTGGGTACTATGGCTACACCTTC.

V gene TRBV27 combines with J gene TRBJ2-2; possible D gene TRBD2, 6 bases. The V end lost 3 bases, the J end lost 4 bases, and 15 bases lay between the germline ends. The CDR3 is 16 residues long. CDR1 is MNHEY and CDR2 is SMNVEV in the germline V gene (reference sequence). CDR3 sequence reads: CASSFLGGGATGELFF. CDR3 nucleotides: TGTGCCAGCAGTTTCCTCGGTGGAGGGGCCACCGGGGAGCTGTTTTTT.

The chain is built from TRBV5-1 and TRBJ1-2; D might be TRBD1 (6 bases). CDR1 and CDR2 (germline): SGHRS, YFSETQ. Trimming stripped 5 bases from V and 1 base from J, with 12 bases between. The CDR3 spans 14 residues. CDR3: CASSAEQGNYGYTF. CDR3 sequence (DNA): TGCGCCAGCAGTGCCGAACAGGGTAACTATGGCTACACCTTC.

This clonotype was counted a few times. This chain uses TRBV30 with TRBJ1-1, with D possibly being TRBD1 (5 bases). Germline values: CDR1 GTSNPN, CDR2 SVGIG (reference sequence). CDR3 length: 14 residues. The germline V and J ends were trimmed by 3 bases and 3 bases, with 14 bases remaining between them. In DNA form, the CDR3 reads TGTGCCTGGAGAAGGGGATCCACGGACACTGAAGCTTTCTTT. This codes for CAWRRGSTDTEAFF.

This chain uses TRBV7-9 with TRBJ1-5, with 7 nucleotides matching TRBD1. From germline, CDR1 is SEHNR and CDR2 FQNEAQ (reference sequence). The V segment lost 5 bases and the J segment 2 bases; nucleotides outside the gene matches: 6. The CDR3 sequence is 15 residues long. CDR3 bases: TGTGCCAGCAGCGCCCAGGGGGTTGGCAATCAGCCCCAGCATTTT. Its protein product is CASSAQGVGNQPQHF.

In this sample, this clonotype turned up many times. The chain uses TRBV2 and TRBJ2-7; TRBD2 matches at 12 bases. With V trimmed by 8 bases and J by 1 base, 6 bases remained unmatched. The V gene's germline CDR1 is SNHLY and CDR2 FYNNEI. The CDR3 covers 15 residues. The DNA for the CDR3 is TGTGCCAGCCCCGGACTAGCGGGATGGTCCTACGAGCAGTACTTC. Translation: CASPGLAGWSYEQYF.

The chain carries TRBV6-1 and TRBJ2-2; tentative D call: TRBD1 (6 bases). The CDR3 runs 14 residues. Trimming took off 6 bases at V and 5 bases at J, with 13 bases between the two ends. Germline-derived CDR1 and CDR2 are MNHNS and SASEGT. The CDR3 DNA sequence: TGTGCCAGCAGCTCCAACAGGGTTACCGGGGAGCTGTTTTTT. Its translation is CASSSNRVTGELFF.

The chain combines TRBV28 with TRBJ2-5; no clear D. Germline CDR1 reads MDHEN; CDR2 reads SYDVKM. The V and J ends lost 1 base and 2 bases respectively, with 8 bases between them. The CDR3 has 14 residues. CDR3 sequence reads: CASSLYRRQETQYF. The CDR3 coding sequence is TGTGCCAGCAGTTTATACAGAAGACAAGAGACCCAGTACTTC.

This clonotype was observed at least ten times. V usage is TRBV10-1 and J usage is TRBJ1-1; possible D gene TRBD1, 6 bases. This CDR3 has 13 amino acids. The V gene lost 4 bases and the J gene lost 6 bases, with 12 bases spanning the gap. CDR1 is WNHNN, CDR2 SYGVQD, per germline (reference sequence). Here the CDR3 DNA reads TGCGCCAGCAGTGGACAGGTCGGGGCTGAAGCTTTCTTT. Its translation is CASSGQVGAEAFF.

This clonotype has a handful of counts. The V and J genes are TRBV28 and TRBJ2-1; 11 bases line up with TRBD2. Trimming at V came to 3 bases and at J to 10 bases, leaving 8 bases not matched to a gene. The CDR3 is 15 amino acids. Germline V gene sequence: CDR1 MDHEN, CDR2 SYDVKM. The CDR3 DNA follows: TGTGCCAGCAGTTTCTTACTAGCGGGAGCGGAGGAGCAGTTCTTC. This sequence encodes CASSFLLAGAEEQFF.

The chain employs TRBV19 and TRBJ2-7; weak D call: TRBD2 (6 bases). V lost 5 bases and J lost 0, with 17 bases in between. Germline V gene lookup returns CDR1 LNHDA and CDR2 SQIVND (reference sequence). The CDR3 covers 16 residues. The CDR3 nucleotides are TGTGCCAGTAGTCCCTTAGCGGCAACCGCCTCCTACGAGCAGTACTTC. It is translated as CASSPLAATASYEQYF.

This clonotype has just a few counts. This sequence joins TRBV5-6 and TRBJ1-5; D remains ambiguous. The CDR3 spans 15 residues. The germline V gene encodes CDR1 SGHDT and CDR2 YYEEEE. Trimming stripped 4 bases from V and 5 bases from J, with 16 bases between. CDR3 DNA: TGTGCCAGCAGCCCCCCAGGAAAGAGGGATCAGCCCCAGCATTTT. Translating it yields CASSPPGKRDQPQHF.

This clonotype was detected only once. The chain uses TRBV2 and TRBJ2-7; D might be TRBD2 (6 bases). Germline CDR1 SNHLY, CDR2 FYNNEI. This CDR3 is built from 14 residues. Trimming removed 6 bases at V and 4 bases at J, with 16 bases between. CDR3 region: CASSDSSVRYEQYF. Written as DNA, the CDR3 is TGTGCCAGCAGCGACTCTAGCGTCAGGTACGAGCAGTACTTC.

There are a few counts of this clonotype. V usage is TRBV5-1 and J usage is TRBJ2-7; 8 bases agree with TRBD1. From germline, CDR1 is SGHRS and CDR2 YFSETQ. The CDR3 is 14 residues long. Trimming removed 4 bases from V and 1 base from J; junction bases left unmatched: 4. The CDR3 sequence is CASSTTGGSYEQYF. As DNA, the CDR3 is TGCGCCAGCAGCACTACAGGGGGATCCTACGAGCAGTACTTC.

This clonotype has only a few counts. The chain has TRBV10-2 and TRBJ2-5; no clear D gene. The CDR3 extends over 12 amino acids. Germline values: CDR1 WSHSY, CDR2 SAAADI. V lost 6 bases and J 2 bases, leaving 7 bases between the germline ends. CDR3 DNA sequence: TGCGCCAGCAGCCACGCTCAAGAGACCCAGTACTTC. Its translation is CASSHAQETQYF.

Of note for this clonotype: With only one base between it and a far larger clone, this is likely a read error. Likely a read error: the CDR3 ends without its conserved phenylalanine or tryptophan. The chain is built from TRBV12-3 or TRBV12-4 and TRBJ1-6; tentative D call: TRBD1 (5 bases). The CDR3 spans 13 residues. The V gene lost 6 bases and the J gene lost 6 bases, with 9 bases spanning the gap. The CDR3 loop is CASRGTPNSPLHS. The CDR3 coding sequence is TGTGCCAGCAGGGGGACCCCTAATTCACCCCTCCACTCT.

The rearrangement uses TRBV19 and TRBJ1-5; 10 nucleotides line up with TRBD1. The length of the CDR3 is 17 residues. Trimming cost V 3 bases and J 6 bases; bases outside gene matches: 11. Germline lookup yields CDR1 LNHDA and CDR2 SQIVND (reference sequence). CDR3 loop: CASSILGVTGGGQPQHF. As DNA, the CDR3 is TGTGCCAGTAGTATTTTGGGAGTGACAGGGGGCGGTCAGCCCCAGCATTTT.

This chain connects TRBV10-3 to TRBJ2-5; 7 nucleotides agree with TRBD1. With 3 bases clipped from V and 7 bases from J, the junction kept 11 bases outside the gene matches. The V gene's germline CDR1 is ENHRY and CDR2 SYGVKD. The CDR3 extends over 15 amino acids. The CDR3 sequence: CAISDPKTGLGTQYF. As DNA, the CDR3 is TGTGCCATCAGTGACCCCAAGACAGGGTTGGGGACCCAGTACTTC.

This sequence joins TRBV10-3 and TRBJ1-3; D possibly corresponds to TRBD1 (6 bases). CDR3 length: 13 residues. Trimming removed 4 bases from V and 8 bases from J, with 12 bases in between. Germline V gene sequence: CDR1 ENHRY, CDR2 SYGVKD. For the CDR3, the DNA is TGTGCCATCAGTGCAGGGGATCCGGACACCATATATTTT. Its protein is CAISAGDPDTIYF.

This clonotype was seen a handful of times. The V and J genes are TRBV3-1 and TRBJ1-2; D not certain. Germline loops: CDR1 LGHDT, CDR2 YNNKEL (reference sequence). V was clipped by 6 bases and J by 4 bases, with 12 bases between them. CDR3 length: 13 residues. The CDR3 sequence is CASRYYGSYGYTF. CDR3 bases: TGTGCCAGCAGGTACTATGGTTCCTATGGCTACACCTTC.